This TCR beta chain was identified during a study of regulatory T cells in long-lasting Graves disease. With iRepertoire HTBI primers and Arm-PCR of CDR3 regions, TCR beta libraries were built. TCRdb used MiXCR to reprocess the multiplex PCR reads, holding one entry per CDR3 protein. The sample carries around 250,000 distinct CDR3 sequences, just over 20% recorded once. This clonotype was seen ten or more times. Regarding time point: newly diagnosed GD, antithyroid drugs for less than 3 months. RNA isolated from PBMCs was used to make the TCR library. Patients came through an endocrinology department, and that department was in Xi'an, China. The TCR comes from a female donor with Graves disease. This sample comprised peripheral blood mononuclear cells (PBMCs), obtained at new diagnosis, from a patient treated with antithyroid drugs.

CDR3 sequence (DNA): TGCAGTGCTAAAGGGGACTATATCAATGAGCAGTTCTTC. As protein: CSAKGDYINEQFF. The J gene is TRBJ2-1, the V gene TRBV20-1, with 7 bases matching TRBD2. Germline V CDR1 and CDR2: DFQATT, SNEGSKA (reference sequence). V shed 4 bases, J shed 6 bases, and the junction held 6 bases outside the gene matches. The CDR3 extends over 13 amino acids.